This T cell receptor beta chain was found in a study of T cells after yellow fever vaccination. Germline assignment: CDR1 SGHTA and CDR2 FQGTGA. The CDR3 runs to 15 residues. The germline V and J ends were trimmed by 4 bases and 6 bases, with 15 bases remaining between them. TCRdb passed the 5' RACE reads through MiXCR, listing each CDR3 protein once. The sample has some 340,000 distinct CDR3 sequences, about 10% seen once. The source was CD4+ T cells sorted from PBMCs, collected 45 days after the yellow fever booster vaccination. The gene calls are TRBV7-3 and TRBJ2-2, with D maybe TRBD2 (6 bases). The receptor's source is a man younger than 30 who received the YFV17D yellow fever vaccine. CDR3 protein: CASSWVPGGAGELFF. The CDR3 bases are TGTGCCAGCAGCTGGGTCCCCGGAGGGGCCGGGGAGCTGTTTTTT.